Shown below are 4 T cell receptor beta chains from a single sample sequenced in a study of blood T cell repertoires in COVID-19. Here immunoSEQ multiplex PCR was the method, and the copy in TCRdb shows in-frame clones only, minus some. The table has 140,000 to 150,000 clones, roughly 90% seen once; the top ten hold 2.3%. The sequenced sample was peripheral blood. Receptors were obtained from a human donor in a cohort sampled during active COVID-19.

This chain joins TRBV4-1 and TRBJ2-3; 11 bases match TRBD1. This CDR3 spans 16 amino acids. Germline V CDR1 and CDR2: MGHRA, YSYEKL. Trimming at V came to 0 bases and at J to 1 base, leaving 0 bases not matched to a gene. CDR3 residues: CASSQEGQGGTDTQYF. CDR3 DNA: TGCGCCAGCAGCCAAGAGGGACAGGGGGGCACAGATACGCAGTATTTT.

The rearrangement uses TRBV14 and TRBJ2-2; 7 bases agree with TRBD2. Trimming at V came to 4 bases and at J to 4 bases, leaving 6 bases not matched to a gene. CDR1 is SGHDN and CDR2 is FVKESK in the germline V gene. CDR3 length: 15 residues. The CDR3 loop is CASSLSGTSTGELFF. The DNA of the CDR3 is TGTGCCAGCAGCCTCAGCGGGACGAGCACCGGGGAGCTGTTTTTT.

This clone was seen more than once but under ten times. The chain uses TRBV14 and TRBJ2-5; weak D call: TRBD2 (6 bases). The CDR3 extends over 17 amino acids. CDR1 and CDR2 from the germline V gene are SGHDN and FVKESK. Trimming pared 1 base from V and 4 bases from J, leaving 19 bases between. The CDR3 protein is CASSQAVGGLFRETQYF. The CDR3 nucleotides read TGTGCCAGCAGCCAAGCCGTCGGGGGACTGTTCAGAGAGACCCAGTACTTC.

The rearrangement links TRBV2 to TRBJ2-1; 12 bases align to TRBD1. Germline V gene data show CDR1 as SNHLY and CDR2 as FYNNEI. This CDR3 contains 15 residues. Trimming cost V 5 bases and J 6 bases; bases outside gene matches: 5. DNA for the CDR3: TGTGCCAGCAGTAGGGACAGGGGGCGAGGCAATGAGCAGTTCTTC. This encodes CASSRDRGRGNEQFF.